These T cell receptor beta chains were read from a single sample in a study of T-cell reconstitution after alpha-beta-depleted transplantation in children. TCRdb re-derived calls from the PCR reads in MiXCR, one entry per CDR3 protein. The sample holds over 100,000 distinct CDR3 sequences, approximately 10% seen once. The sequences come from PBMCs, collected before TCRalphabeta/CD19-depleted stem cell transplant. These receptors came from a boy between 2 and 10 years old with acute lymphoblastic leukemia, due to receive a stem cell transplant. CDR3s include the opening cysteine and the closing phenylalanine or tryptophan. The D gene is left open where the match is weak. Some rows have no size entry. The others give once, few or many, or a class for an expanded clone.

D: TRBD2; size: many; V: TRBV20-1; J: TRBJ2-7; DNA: TGCAGTGCTACCAAAGGGACTAGCGGGTCTTACGAGCAGTACTTC; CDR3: CSATKGTSGSYEQYF
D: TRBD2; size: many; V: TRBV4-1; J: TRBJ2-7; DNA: TGCGCCAGCAGCCAAGATCTCCCACTAGCGGGCCTGAGCTCCTACGAGCAGTACTTC; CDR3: CASSQDLPLAGLSSYEQYF
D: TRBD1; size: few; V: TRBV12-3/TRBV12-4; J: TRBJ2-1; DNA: TGTGCCAGCAGTTTAGTGGACAGGGGGCTTCGCTCTCAGTTCTTC; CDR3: CASSLVDRGLRSQFF
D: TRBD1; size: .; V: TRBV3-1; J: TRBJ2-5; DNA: TGTGCCAGCAGCCACTCCGGGACAGGGGGCCAAGAGACCCAGTACTTC; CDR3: CASSHSGTGGQETQYF
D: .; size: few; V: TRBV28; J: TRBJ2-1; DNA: TGTGCCAGCAGTTTATGGGGTACGCGGGTACATGATACGTACGAGCAGTTCTTC; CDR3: CASSLWGTRVHDTYEQFF
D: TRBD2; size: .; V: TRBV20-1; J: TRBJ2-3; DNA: TGCAGTGCTAGTATGGGGACTAGCGGGAGGGCGCAGTATTTT; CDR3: CSASMGTSGRAQYF
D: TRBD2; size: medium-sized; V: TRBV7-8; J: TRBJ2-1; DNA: TGTGCCAGCAGCTTAGGGTTGCGGGAGCTCTCCTACAATGAGCAGTTCTTC; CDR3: CASSLGLRELSYNEQFF
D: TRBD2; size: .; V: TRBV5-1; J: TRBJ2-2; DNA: TGCGCCAGCAGCTTGAGCGGGAACACCGGGCAGCTGTTTTTT; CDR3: CASSLSGNTGQLFF
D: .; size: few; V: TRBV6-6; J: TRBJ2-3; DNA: TGTGCCAGTAATAGCGTACGTCCAGATACGCAGTATTTT; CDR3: CASNSVRPDTQYF
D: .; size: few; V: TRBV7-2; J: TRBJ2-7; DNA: TGTGCCAGCAGCTTTACACACGAAACAGACTACGAGCAGTACTTC; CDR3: CASSFTHETDYEQYF
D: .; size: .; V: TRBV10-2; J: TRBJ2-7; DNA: TGCGCCAGCAGTGACGGGGGAGGCTACGAGCAGTACTTC; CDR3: CASSDGGGYEQYF
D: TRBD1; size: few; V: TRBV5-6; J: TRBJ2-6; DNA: TGTGCCAGCAGCCCGGACCCCGGGACAGGGGGTAGTAGTGGGGCCAACGTCCTGACTTTC; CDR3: CASSPDPGTGGSSGANVLTF
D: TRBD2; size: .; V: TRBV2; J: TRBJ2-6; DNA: TGTGCCAGCAGTGGGGCTAGCGGTAACTCTGGGGCCAACGTCCTGACTTTC; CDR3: CASSGASGNSGANVLTF
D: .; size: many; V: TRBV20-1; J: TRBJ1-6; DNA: TGCAGTGCTAGCCCGCCTAATTCACCCCTCCACTTT; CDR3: CSASPPNSPLHF
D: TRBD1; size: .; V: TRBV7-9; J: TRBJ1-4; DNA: TGTGCCAGCAGCGCCGACAGGGGCCTTAATGAAAAACTGTTTTTT; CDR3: CASSADRGLNEKLFF
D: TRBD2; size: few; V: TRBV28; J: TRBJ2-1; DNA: TGTGCCAGCAGTCTTCCTGCGGGGGAGTCGGAGGGGTCATACAATGAGCAGTTCTTC; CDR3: CASSLPAGESEGSYNEQFF
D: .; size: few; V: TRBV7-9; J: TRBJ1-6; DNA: TGTGCCAGCAACCGGGGACGTGATGGTTCACCCCTCCACTTT; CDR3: CASNRGRDGSPLHF
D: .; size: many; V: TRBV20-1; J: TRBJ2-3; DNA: TGCAGTGCCGACCCCCTTGGCACAGATACGCAGTATTTT; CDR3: CSADPLGTDTQYF
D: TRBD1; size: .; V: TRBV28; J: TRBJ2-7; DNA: TGTGCCAGCCATCCCGGGACAGGGAATTCCTACGAGCAGTACTTC; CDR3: CASHPGTGNSYEQYF
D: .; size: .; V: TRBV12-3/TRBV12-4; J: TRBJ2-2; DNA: TGTGCCAGCAGTTTAGGGACCACGAACACCGGGGAGCTGTTTTTT; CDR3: CASSLGTTNTGELFF
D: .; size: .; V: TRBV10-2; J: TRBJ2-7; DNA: TGCGCCAGCATGAATACTTTCTACGAGCAGTACTTC; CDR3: CASMNTFYEQYF
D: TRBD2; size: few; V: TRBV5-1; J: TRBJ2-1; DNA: TGCGCCAGCAGCTTGCCCGGGACTAGCGGGGCCTACAATGAGCAGTTCTTC; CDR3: CASSLPGTSGAYNEQFF
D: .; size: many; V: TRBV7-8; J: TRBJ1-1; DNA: TGTGCCAGCAGCTTACGAATTGGGGAGAGTGAAGCTTTCTTT; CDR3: CASSLRIGESEAFF
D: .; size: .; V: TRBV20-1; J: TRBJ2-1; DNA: TGCAGTGCGAAGCCTTCCTACAATGAGCAGTTCTTC; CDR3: CSAKPSYNEQFF
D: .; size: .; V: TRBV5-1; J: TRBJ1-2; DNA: TGCGCCAGCAGCTTGAGGGAAGACTATGGCTACACCTTC; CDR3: CASSLREDYGYTF
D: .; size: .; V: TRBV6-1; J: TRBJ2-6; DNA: TGTGCCAGCAGTCCCGGAGGGGGGACTGGGGCCAACGTCCTGACTTTC; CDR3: CASSPGGGTGANVLTF
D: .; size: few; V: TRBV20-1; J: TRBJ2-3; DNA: TGCAGTGCTAGGGCTAGCGCCGGAACGACAGATACGCAGTATTTT; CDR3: CSARASAGTTDTQYF
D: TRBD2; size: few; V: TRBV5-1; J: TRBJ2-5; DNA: TGCGCCAGCAGCTTGGAGGGGACTAGCGCAGAAGAGACCCAGTACTTC; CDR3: CASSLEGTSAEETQYF
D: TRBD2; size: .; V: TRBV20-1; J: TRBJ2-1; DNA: TGCAGTGCTAGACTAGCGGGATGGAATGAGCAGTTCTTC; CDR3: CSARLAGWNEQFF
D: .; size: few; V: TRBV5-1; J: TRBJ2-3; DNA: TGCGCCAGCCGCCGTGAGGGCCACGGCACAGATACGCAGTATTTT; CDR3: CASRREGHGTDTQYF
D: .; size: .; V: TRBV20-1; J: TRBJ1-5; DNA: TGCAGTGCTAGAAAGGAGAACAGCCCTCAGCCCCAGCATTTT; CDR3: CSARKENSPQPQHF
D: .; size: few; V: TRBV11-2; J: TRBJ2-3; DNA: TGTGCCAGCAGCTTAGTTACTAGCACAGATACGCAGTATTTT; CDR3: CASSLVTSTDTQYF
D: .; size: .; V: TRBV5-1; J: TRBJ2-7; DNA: TGCGCCAGCAGCTTGTCAGCTTCCTCCTACGAGCAGTACTTC; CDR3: CASSLSASSYEQYF
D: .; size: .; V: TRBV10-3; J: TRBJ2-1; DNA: TGTGCCATCAGGGATGGACTAACCGACAATGAGCAGTTCTTC; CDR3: CAIRDGLTDNEQFF
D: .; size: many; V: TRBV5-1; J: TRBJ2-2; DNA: TGCGCCAGCAGCCTAGACACAGTGAACACCGGGGAGCTGTTTTTT; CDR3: CASSLDTVNTGELFF
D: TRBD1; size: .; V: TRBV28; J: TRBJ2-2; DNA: TGTGCCAGCAAAGGGGGCCTTAACACCGGGGAGCTGTTTTTT; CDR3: CASKGGLNTGELFF
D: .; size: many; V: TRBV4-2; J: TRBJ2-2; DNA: TGTGCCAGCAGCCCGAGAGCCGGGAGTCTTAACACCGGGGAGCTGTTTTTT; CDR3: CASSPRAGSLNTGELFF
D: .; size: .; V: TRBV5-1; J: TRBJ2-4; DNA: TGCGCCAGCAGCTTCCAGCGTGTAAACATTCAGTACTTC; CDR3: CASSFQRVNIQYF
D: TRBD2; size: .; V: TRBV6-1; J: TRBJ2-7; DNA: TGTGCCAGCAGCTTTGAGAGCGGGAGGTACGAGCAGTACTTC; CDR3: CASSFESGRYEQYF
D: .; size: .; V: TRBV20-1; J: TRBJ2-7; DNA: TGCAGTGCTAGTGCTGTCTACGAGCAGTACTTC; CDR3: CSASAVYEQYF
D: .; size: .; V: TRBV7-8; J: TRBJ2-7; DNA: TGTGCCAGCAGCTTAGGGGTTAGCCGCTACGAGCAGTACTTC; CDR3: CASSLGVSRYEQYF
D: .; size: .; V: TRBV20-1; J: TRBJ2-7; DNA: TGCAGTGCTAGAGGGGAGATCCACGAGCAGTACTTC; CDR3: CSARGEIHEQYF
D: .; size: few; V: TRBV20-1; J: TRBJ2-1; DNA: TGCAGTGCTAGCCCCCGGCCCTACAATGAGCAGTTCTTC; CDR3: CSASPRPYNEQFF
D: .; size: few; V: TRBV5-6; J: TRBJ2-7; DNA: TGTGCCAGCAGTCGCGGAGGGAGCTCCTACGAGCAGTACTTC; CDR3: CASSRGGSSYEQYF
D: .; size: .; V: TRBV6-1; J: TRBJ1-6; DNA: TGTGCCAGCACTAGGGCGTATAATTCACCCCTCCACTTT; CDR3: CASTRAYNSPLHF
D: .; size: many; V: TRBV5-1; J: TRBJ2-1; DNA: TGCGCCAGCAGGAAGAGGGGAGGAGGGGACAATGAGCAGTTCTTC; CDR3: CASRKRGGGDNEQFF
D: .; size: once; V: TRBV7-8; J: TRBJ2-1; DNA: TGTGCCAGCAGCTCGCTAGTTGAGCAGTTCTTC; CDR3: CASSSLVEQFF
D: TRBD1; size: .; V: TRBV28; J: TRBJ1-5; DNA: TGTGCCAGCAGTATAACAGGGGGCCATCAGCCCCAGCATTTT; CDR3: CASSITGGHQPQHF
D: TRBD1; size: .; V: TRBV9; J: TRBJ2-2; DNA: TGTGCCAGCAGCGCCTCCCGAAGCAGGGGGAATATATTCACCGGGGAGCTGTTTTTT; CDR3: CASSASRSRGNIFTGELFF
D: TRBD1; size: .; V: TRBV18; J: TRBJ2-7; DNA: TGTGCCAGCTCCCCTGGGACAGCCTCCTACGAGCAGTACTTC; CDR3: CASSPGTASYEQYF
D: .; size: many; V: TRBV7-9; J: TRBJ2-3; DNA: TGTGCCAGCAGCCCCAGCCGGGCCCAGAGCACAGATACGCAGTATTTT; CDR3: CASSPSRAQSTDTQYF
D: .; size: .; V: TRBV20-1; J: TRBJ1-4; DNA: TGCAGTGCTAGAGATAATAGGGGTTCGGAAAAACTGTTTTTT; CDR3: CSARDNRGSEKLFF
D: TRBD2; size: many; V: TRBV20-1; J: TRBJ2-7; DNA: TGCAGTGCTAGAGGGGCGGGAGACGGGTACGAGCAGTACTTC; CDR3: CSARGAGDGYEQYF
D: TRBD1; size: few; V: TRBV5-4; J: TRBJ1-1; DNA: TGTGCCAGCAGCTTTTCAGGGGGCAGGTTTAGGACTGAAGCTTTCTTT; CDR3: CASSFSGGRFRTEAFF
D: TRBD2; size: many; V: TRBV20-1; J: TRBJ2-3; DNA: TGCAGTGCTAGAAGACCTCAAAACTTACTAGCGGGAGTTGATACGCAGTATTTT; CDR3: CSARRPQNLLAGVDTQYF
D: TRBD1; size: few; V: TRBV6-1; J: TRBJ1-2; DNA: TGTGCCAGCAGAGAGGACAGGGGGCGACTCTATGGCTACACCTTC; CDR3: CASREDRGRLYGYTF
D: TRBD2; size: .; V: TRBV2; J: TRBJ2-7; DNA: TGTGCCAGCAGTGAAGCGCTTCGGCGGGGGTCCGAGCAGTACTTC; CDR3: CASSEALRRGSEQYF
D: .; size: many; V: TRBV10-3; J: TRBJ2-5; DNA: TGTGCCATCAATGAGGGGGTCGGGGAGACCCAGTACTTC; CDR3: CAINEGVGETQYF
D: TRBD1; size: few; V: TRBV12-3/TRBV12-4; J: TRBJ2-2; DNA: TGTGCCAGCAGTTTAGGACAGGGGGCCAGGGAGCTGTTTTTT; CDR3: CASSLGQGARELFF